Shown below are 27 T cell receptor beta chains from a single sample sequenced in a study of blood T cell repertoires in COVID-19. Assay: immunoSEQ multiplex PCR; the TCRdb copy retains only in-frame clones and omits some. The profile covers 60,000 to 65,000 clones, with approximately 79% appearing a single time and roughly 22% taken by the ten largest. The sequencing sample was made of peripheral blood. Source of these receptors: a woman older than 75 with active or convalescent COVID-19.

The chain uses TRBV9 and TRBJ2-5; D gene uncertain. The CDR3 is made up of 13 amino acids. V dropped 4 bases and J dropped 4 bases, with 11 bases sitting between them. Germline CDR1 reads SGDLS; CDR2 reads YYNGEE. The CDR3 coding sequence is TGTGCCAGCAGCATTAGCTTTAGAGAGACCCAGTACTTC. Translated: CASSISFRETQYF.

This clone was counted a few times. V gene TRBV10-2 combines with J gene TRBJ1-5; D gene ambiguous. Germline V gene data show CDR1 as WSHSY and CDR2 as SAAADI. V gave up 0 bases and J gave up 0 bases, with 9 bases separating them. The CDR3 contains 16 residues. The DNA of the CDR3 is TGCGCCAGCAGTGAGTCGGGAGCTTATAGCAATCAGCCCCAGCATTTT. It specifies CASSESGAYSNQPQHF.

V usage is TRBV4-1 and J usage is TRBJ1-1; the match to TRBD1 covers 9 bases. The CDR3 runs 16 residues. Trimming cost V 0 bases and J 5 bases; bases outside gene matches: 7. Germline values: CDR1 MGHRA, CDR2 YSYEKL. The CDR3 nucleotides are TGCGCCAGCAGCCAAGAACGTTCGGACAGGGGTACTGAAGCTTTCTTT. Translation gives CASSQERSDRGTEAFF.

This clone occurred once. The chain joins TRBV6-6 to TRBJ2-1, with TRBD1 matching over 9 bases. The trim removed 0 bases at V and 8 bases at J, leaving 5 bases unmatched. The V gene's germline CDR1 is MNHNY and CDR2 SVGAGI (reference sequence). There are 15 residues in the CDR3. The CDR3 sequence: CASSYSGQGVHEQFF. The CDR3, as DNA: TGTGCCAGCAGTTACTCGGGACAGGGAGTCCATGAGCAGTTCTTC.

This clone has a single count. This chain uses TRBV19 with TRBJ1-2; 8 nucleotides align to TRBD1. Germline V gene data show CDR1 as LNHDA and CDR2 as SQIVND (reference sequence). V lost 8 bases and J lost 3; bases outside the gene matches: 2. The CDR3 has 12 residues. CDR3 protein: CASLTGDYGYTF. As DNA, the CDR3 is TGTGCCAGTCTGACAGGGGACTATGGCTACACCTTC.

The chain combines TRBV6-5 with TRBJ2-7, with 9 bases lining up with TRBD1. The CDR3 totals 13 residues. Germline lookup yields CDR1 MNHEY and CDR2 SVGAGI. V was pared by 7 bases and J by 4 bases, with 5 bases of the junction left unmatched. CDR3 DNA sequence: TGTGCCAGCACGGGGACAGGGTTATACGAGCAGTACTTC. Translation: CASTGTGLYEQYF.

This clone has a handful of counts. The CDR3 sequence is CASSYPERGGRGPYEQYF. In DNA, the CDR3 is TGTGCCAGCAGTTACCCAGAAAGGGGGGGCCGAGGCCCCTACGAGCAGTACTTC. The gene calls are TRBV6-7 and TRBJ2-7; tentative D call: TRBD2 (7 bases). TRBV6-7 is noted as an ORF with a role that remains uncertain. The ends were cut back, 2 bases at V and 2 bases at J, with 22 bases in the middle. This CDR3 has 18 residues.

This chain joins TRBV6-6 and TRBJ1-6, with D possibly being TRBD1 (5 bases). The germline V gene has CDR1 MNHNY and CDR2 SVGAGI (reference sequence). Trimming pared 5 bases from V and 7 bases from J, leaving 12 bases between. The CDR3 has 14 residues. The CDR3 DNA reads TGTGCCAGCAGTGGCGGGACTGAGAATTCACCCCTCCACTTT. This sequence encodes CASSGGTENSPLHF.

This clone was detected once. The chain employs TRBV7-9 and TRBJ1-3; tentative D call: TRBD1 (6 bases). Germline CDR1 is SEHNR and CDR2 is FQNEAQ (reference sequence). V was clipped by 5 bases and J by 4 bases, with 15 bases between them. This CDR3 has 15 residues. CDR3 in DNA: TGTGCCAGCAGCCCGAACAGGGAACGGGGAAACACCATATATTTT. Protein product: CASSPNRERGNTIYF.

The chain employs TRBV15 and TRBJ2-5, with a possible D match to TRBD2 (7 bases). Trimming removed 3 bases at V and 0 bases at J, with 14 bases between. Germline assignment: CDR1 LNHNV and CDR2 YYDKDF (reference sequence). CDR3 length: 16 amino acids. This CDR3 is CATSRGRGAYQETQYF. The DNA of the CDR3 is TGTGCCACCAGCAGGGGCCGGGGGGCCTACCAAGAGACCCAGTACTTC.

The CDR3 nucleotides are TGTGCCAGCAGTCTACATGGTCGGGTGTTGAGGGAGTTCTTC. Translating gives CASSLHGRVLREFF. The rearrangement joins TRBV6-5 to TRBJ2-1; a weak D match, TRBD2 (5 bases). Trimming left V 5 bases short and J 14 bases short, with 22 bases between. The germline V gene has CDR1 MNHEY and CDR2 SVGAGI. This CDR3 contains 14 residues.

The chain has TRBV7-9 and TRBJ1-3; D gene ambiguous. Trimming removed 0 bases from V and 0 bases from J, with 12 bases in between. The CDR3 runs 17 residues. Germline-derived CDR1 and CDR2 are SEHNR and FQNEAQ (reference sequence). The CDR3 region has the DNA TGTGCCAGCAGCTTAGCAATGGGCCAAAGCTCTGGAAACACCATATATTTT. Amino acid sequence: CASSLAMGQSSGNTIYF.

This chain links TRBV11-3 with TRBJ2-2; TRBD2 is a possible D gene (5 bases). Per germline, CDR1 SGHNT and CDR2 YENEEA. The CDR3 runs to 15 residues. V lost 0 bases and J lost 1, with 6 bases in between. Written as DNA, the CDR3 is TGTGCCAGCAGCTTAGACGGGGTGAACACCGGGGAGCTGTTTTTT. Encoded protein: CASSLDGVNTGELFF.

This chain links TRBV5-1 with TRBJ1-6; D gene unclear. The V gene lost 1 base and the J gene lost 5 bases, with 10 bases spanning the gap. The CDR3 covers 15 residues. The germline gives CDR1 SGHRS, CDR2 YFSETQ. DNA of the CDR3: TGCGCCAGCAGCTTGCCATGGCAGGATAATTCACCCCTCCACTTT. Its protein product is CASSLPWQDNSPLHF.

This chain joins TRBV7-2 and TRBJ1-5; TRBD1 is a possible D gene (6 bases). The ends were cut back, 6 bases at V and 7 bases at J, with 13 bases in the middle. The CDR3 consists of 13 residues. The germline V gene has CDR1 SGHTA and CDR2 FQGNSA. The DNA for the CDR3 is TGTGCCAGCAGTCCCCACAGGGCACAGCCCCAGCATTTT. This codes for CASSPHRAQPQHF. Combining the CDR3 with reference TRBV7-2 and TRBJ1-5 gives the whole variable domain GAGVSQSPSNKVTEKGKDVELRCDPISGHTALYWYRQSLGQGLEFLIYFQGNSAPDKSGLPSDRFSAERTGGSVSTLTIQRTQQEDSAVYLCASSPHRAQPQHFGDGTRLSIL.

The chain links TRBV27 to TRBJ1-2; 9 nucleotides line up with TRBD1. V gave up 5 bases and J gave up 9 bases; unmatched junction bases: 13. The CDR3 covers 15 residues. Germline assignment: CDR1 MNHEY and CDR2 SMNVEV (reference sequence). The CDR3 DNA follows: TGTGCCAGCAGTCCGACTAACAGGGGGCCGCTAAGCTACACCTTC. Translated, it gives CASSPTNRGPLSYTF.

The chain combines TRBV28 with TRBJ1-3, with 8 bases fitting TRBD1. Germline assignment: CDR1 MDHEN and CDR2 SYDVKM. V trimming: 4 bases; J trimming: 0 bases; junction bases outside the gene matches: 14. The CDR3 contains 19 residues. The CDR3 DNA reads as TGTGCCAGCAGTTCTGGGACAGGCGACTACTACTACTCTGGAAACACCATATATTTT. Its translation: CASSSGTGDYYYSGNTIYF.

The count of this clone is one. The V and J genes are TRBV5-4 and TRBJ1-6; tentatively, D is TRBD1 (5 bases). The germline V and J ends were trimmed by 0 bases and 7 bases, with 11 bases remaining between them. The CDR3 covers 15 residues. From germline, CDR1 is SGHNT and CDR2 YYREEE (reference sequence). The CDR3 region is CASSLDRTRNSPLHF. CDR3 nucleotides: TGTGCCAGCAGCTTGGACAGGACAAGAAATTCACCCCTCCACTTT.

Here the CDR3 reads CAISETPTGGPDGYTF. The CDR3, as DNA: TGTGCCATCAGTGAGACACCGACAGGGGGCCCGGATGGCTACACCTTC. V and J are TRBV10-3 and TRBJ1-2; 10 positions agree with TRBD1. The CDR3 has 16 amino acids. V was clipped by 2 bases and J by 6 bases; unmatched bases: 9. CDR1 is ENHRY and CDR2 is SYGVKD in the germline V gene.

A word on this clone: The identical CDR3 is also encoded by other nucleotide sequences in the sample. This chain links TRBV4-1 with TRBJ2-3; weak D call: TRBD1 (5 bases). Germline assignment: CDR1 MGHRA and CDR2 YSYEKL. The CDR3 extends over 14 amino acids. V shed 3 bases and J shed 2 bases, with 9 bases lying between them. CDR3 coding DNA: TGCGCCAGCAGCCAGGGCAGGGCCACAGATACGCAGTATTTT. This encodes CASSQGRATDTQYF.

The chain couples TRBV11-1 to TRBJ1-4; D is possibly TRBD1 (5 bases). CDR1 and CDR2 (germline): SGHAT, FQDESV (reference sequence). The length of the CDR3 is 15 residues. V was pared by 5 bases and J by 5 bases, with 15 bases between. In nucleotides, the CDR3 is TGTGCCAGCAGCCCAGTAGGGGAAGAAAATGAAAAACTGTTTTTT. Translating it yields CASSPVGEENEKLFF.

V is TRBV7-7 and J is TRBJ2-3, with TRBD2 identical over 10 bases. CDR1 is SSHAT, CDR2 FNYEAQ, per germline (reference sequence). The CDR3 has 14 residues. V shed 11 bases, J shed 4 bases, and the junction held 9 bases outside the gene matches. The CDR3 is CASGSGGAADTQYF. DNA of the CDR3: TGTGCCTCCGGGAGCGGGGGGGCTGCAGATACGCAGTATTTT.

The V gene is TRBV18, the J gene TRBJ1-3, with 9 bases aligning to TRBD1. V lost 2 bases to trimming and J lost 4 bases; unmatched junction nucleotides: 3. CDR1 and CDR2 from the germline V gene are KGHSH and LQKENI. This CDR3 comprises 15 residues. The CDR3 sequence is CASSPTGGNGNTIYF. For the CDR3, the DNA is TGTGCCAGCTCACCAACAGGGGGCAACGGAAACACCATATATTTT.

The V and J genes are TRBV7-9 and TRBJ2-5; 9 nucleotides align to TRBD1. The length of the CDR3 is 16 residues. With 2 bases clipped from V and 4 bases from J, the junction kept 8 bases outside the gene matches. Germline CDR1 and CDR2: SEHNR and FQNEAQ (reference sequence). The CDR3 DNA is TGTGCCAGCAGCTTACCCCCGGGACAGGGAGGAGAGACCCAGTACTTC. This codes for CASSLPPGQGGETQYF.

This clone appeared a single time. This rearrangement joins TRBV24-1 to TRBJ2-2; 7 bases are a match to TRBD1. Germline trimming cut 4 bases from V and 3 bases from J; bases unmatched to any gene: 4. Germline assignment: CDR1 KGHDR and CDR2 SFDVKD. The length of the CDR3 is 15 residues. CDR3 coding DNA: TGTGCCACCAGTGACCCAACAGGGGACACCGGGGAGCTGTTTTTT. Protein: CATSDPTGDTGELFF.

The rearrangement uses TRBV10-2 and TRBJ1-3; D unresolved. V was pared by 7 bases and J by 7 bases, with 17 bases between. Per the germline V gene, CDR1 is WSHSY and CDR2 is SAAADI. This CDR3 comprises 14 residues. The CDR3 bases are TGCGCCAGCACCCCTTCGGGTTTTGGCAACACCATATATTTT. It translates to CASTPSGFGNTIYF.

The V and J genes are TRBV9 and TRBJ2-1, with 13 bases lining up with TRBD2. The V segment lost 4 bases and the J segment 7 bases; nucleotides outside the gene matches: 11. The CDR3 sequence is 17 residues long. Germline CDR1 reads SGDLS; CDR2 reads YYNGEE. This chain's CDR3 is CASSLTGTSGVGNEQFF. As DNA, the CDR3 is TGTGCCAGCAGCCTCACCGGGACTAGCGGGGTGGGTAATGAGCAGTTCTTC.